This is a list of T cell receptor beta chains from one sample in a study of cytotoxic CD8 clonotypes in ibrutinib-treated CLL. Here immunoSEQ multiplex PCR was the method, and the copy in TCRdb shows in-frame clones only, minus some. The sample holds about 35,000 clones, 70% to 80% seen once. The sequenced sample was PBMCs, obtained at disease progression, from a patient treated with ibrutinib. The source is a human donor with chronic lymphocytic leukemia. Each CDR3 is given with its conserved first and last residue. A D gene is named only where the DNA matches it firmly. Clone size is shown for a subset of rows, as once, few, many or a class of expanded clone.

abundance | j_gene | v_gene | d_gene | CDR3aa | CDR3nt
. | TRBJ1-5 | TRBV11-2 | TRBD1 | CASSLDRGSNQPQHF | TGTGCCAGCAGCTTAGACAGGGGGAGCAATCAGCCCCAGCATTTT
. | TRBJ1-3 | TRBV2 | . | CASTPGSSGNTIYF | TGTGCCAGCACCCCAGGGAGCTCTGGAAACACCATATATTTT
. | TRBJ1-1 | TRBV6-6 | . | CASSMGHLTEAFF | TGTGCCAGCAGCATGGGACATCTCACTGAAGCTTTCTTT
. | TRBJ1-1 | TRBV5-8 | . | CASSLGESRPNTEAFF | TGTGCCAGCAGCTTGGGAGAATCCAGACCGAACACTGAAGCTTTCTTT
. | TRBJ2-3 | TRBV28 | TRBD2 | CASSSQVGGADTQYF | TGTGCCAGCAGTTCCCAGGTCGGGGGGGCAGATACGCAGTATTTT
once | TRBJ2-3 | TRBV6-1 | TRBD2 | CASTPGGGSTDTQYF | TGTGCCAGCACCCCGGGGGGGGGTAGCACAGATACGCAGTATTTT
few | TRBJ1-4 | TRBV6-6 | TRBD1 | CASTNSGQGEKLFF | TGTGCCAGCACCAACTCGGGACAGGGGGAAAAACTGTTTTTT
. | TRBJ2-5 | TRBV10-2 | TRBD2 | CASSPTGTSVVGANQETQYF | TGCGCCAGCAGCCCAACCGGGACTAGCGTTGTCGGGGCCAACCAAGAGACCCAGTACTTC
. | TRBJ2-6 | TRBV6-1 | . | CASSDLSGRGGSGANVLTF | TGTGCCAGCAGTGATTTGTCGGGTCGCGGTGGGTCTGGGGCCAACGTCCTGACTTTC
once | TRBJ1-6 | TRBV9 | . | CASSVAAAGRSPLHF | TGTGCCAGCAGCGTAGCGGCGGCAGGGCGATCACCCCTCCACTTT
. | TRBJ1-1 | TRBV5-1 | TRBD1 | CASSSTGVGTEAFF | TGCGCCAGCAGCTCGACAGGGGTGGGCACTGAAGCTTTCTTT
. | TRBJ2-1 | TRBV6-1 | . | CASSRTGNEQFF | TGTGCCAGCAGCCGGACTGGCAATGAGCAGTTCTTC
. | TRBJ2-1 | TRBV7-6 | . | CASSSRASLGNEQFF | TGTGCCAGCAGCTCCCGGGCCTCCTTGGGCAATGAGCAGTTCTTC
. | TRBJ2-1 | TRBV5-1 | . | CASSLLISGDNEQFF | TGCGCCAGCAGCTTGCTGATCTCGGGCGACAATGAGCAGTTCTTC
. | TRBJ1-2 | TRBV19 | . | CASKDSDFEGGYTF | TGTGCCAGTAAGGACTCCGACTTCGAGGGTGGCTACACCTTC
once | TRBJ2-3 | TRBV4-1 | . | CASSQDGRAIPDTQYF | TGCGCCAGCAGCCAAGACGGGAGAGCCATCCCAGATACGCAGTATTTT
few | TRBJ1-1 | TRBV28 | . | CASTRPGMNTEAFF | TGTGCCAGCACCCGACCGGGAATGAACACTGAAGCTTTCTTT
. | TRBJ2-7 | TRBV10-3 | TRBD1 | CAISVGTGNDEQYF | TGTGCCATCAGTGTTGGGACAGGGAATGACGAGCAGTACTTC
. | TRBJ2-3 | TRBV23-1 | . | CASSQSEGSTQYF | TGCGCCAGCAGTCAATCGGAAGGGAGTACGCAGTATTTT
. | TRBJ2-7 | TRBV5-6 | TRBD1 | CASTQSVFWGQDYEQYF | TGTGCCAGCACCCAGTCGGTGTTCTGGGGACAGGACTACGAGCAGTACTTC
. | TRBJ2-7 | TRBV6-4 | TRBD2 | CASSVSERGGDEQYF | TGTGCCAGCAGTGTAAGTGAGCGGGGGGGCGACGAGCAGTACTTC
. | TRBJ2-1 | TRBV6-1 | . | CASSHGGLVEQFF | TGTGCCAGCAGTCACGGGGGGCTTGTTGAGCAGTTCTTC
few | TRBJ1-2 | TRBV2 | TRBD1 | CASTTGQTWKGYTF | TGTGCCAGCACTACGGGACAGACCTGGAAGGGCTACACCTTC
. | TRBJ2-3 | TRBV7-6 | . | CASSFRDGGTDTQYF | TGTGCCAGCAGCTTCCGGGACGGAGGCACAGATACGCAGTATTTT
. | TRBJ2-5 | TRBV2 | . | CASSEGRGGETQYF | TGTGCCAGCAGTGAAGGGCGAGGTGGGGAGACCCAGTACTTC